Each of the 25 T cell receptor beta chains below was sequenced from the same sample in a study of blood T cell repertoires in COVID-19. Clones were read by immunoSEQ multiplex PCR, and TCRdb kept only the in-frame ones, dropping some. Among roughly 240,000 clones, around nine tenths were seen once, and the ten largest hold around 1.5%. Sequences were obtained from peripheral blood. These receptors came from an older woman who had recovered from COVID-19.

The chain carries TRBV9 and TRBJ2-3; a weak D match, TRBD2 (5 bases). This CDR3 has 14 residues. Germline CDR1 reads SGDLS; CDR2 reads YYNGEE. V was cut by 0 bases and J by 9 bases, with 14 bases left in between. The CDR3 loop is CASSVGERVVTQYF. The CDR3 nucleotides are TGTGCCAGCAGCGTAGGAGAGAGGGTGGTGACGCAGTATTTT.

This clone was observed a handful of times. This chain links TRBV7-2 with TRBJ1-2; D gene ambiguous. Looked up from germline, CDR1 is SGHTA and CDR2 is FQGNSA. Trimming removed 5 bases from V and 2 bases from J, with 3 bases in between. The CDR3 extends over 11 amino acids. The CDR3 coding sequence is TGTGCCAGCAGCCGGAACTATGGCTACACCTTC. Its protein product is CASSRNYGYTF.

Notes on this clone: At the DNA level, this CDR3 is encoded by other sequences in the same sample as well. The gene calls are TRBV6-2 or TRBV6-3 and TRBJ2-7, with D unclear. V lost 4 bases and J 0 bases, leaving 7 bases between the germline ends. The CDR3 sequence is 13 residues long. The germline V gene encodes CDR1 MNHEY and CDR2 SVGEGT. CDR3 region: CASSFGSSYEQYF. The CDR3 coding sequence is TGTGCCAGCAGTTTTGGCAGCTCCTACGAGCAGTACTTC.

This rearrangement joins TRBV5-1 to TRBJ2-1, with 8 bases aligning to TRBD2. After removal of 4 bases from V and 8 bases from J, the junction contained 5 bases not matched to a gene. The length of the CDR3 is 13 residues. Per germline, CDR1 SGHRS and CDR2 YFSETQ. Written as DNA, the CDR3 is TGCGCCAGCAGCGAGGAGCGGGGGCATGAGCAGTTCTTC. Its translation is CASSEERGHEQFF.

The J gene is TRBJ1-2, the V gene TRBV7-9, with D possibly being TRBD1 (5 bases). This CDR3 spans 14 amino acids. Trimming removed 6 bases at V and 4 bases at J, with 15 bases between. CDR1 is SEHNR and CDR2 is FQNEAQ in the germline V gene (reference sequence). CDR3 in DNA: TGTGCCAGCAGTGCTCACAGGTCCTTCTATGGCTACACCTTC. Translated: CASSAHRSFYGYTF.

The genes are TRBV6-1 and TRBJ1-1; possible D gene TRBD1, 5 bases. Germline V gives CDR1 MNHNS, CDR2 SASEGT. This CDR3 is built from 14 residues. The V and J ends lost 3 bases and 6 bases respectively, with 14 bases between them. CDR3 residues: CASSETILGAEAFF. The DNA for the CDR3 is TGTGCCAGCAGTGAGACAATCCTAGGGGCTGAAGCTTTCTTT.

Concerning this clone itself: One base away lies a much larger clone, so this may be a sequencing read error. The chain uses TRBV7-2 and TRBJ1-2; 7 nucleotides match TRBD1. Germline trimming cut 4 bases from V and 4 bases from J; bases unmatched to any gene: 3. This CDR3 is built from 13 residues. In germline, CDR1 is SGHTA, CDR2 FQGNSA. The CDR3 sequence is CASSSRQGYGYTF. CDR3 in DNA: TGTGCCAGCAGCTCCAGACAGGGCTATGGCTACACCTTC. Together with reference TRBV7-2 and TRBJ1-2, the CDR3 gives the full variable domain: GAGVSQSPSNKVTEKGKDVELRCDPISGHTALYWYRQSLGQGLEFLIYFQGNSAPDKSGLPSDRFSAERTGGSVSTLTIQRTQQEDSAVYLCASSSRQGYGYTFGSGTRLTVV.

The chain joins TRBV28 to TRBJ1-2, with 7 nucleotides matching TRBD1. Looked up from germline, CDR1 is MDHEN and CDR2 is SYDVKM. The junction had 15 bases not matched to a gene; V was cut back by 6 bases and J by 5 bases. The CDR3 totals 16 residues. The CDR3 is CASSPPKGALYYGYTF. The CDR3 bases are TGTGCCAGCAGCCCCCCTAAGGGGGCGTTATATTATGGCTACACCTTC.

The rearrangement links TRBV9 to TRBJ2-1; a weak D match, TRBD2 (6 bases). V was pared by 0 bases and J by 0 bases, with 10 bases between. Germline-derived CDR1 and CDR2 are SGDLS and YYNGEE. The CDR3 loop spans 16 amino acids. The CDR3 sequence is CASSVGGGSSYNEQFF. In DNA form, the CDR3 reads TGTGCCAGCAGCGTAGGTGGGGGGAGCTCCTACAATGAGCAGTTCTTC.

This chain joins TRBV19 and TRBJ2-5; TRBD1 might be the D (6 bases). Germline V gene data show CDR1 as LNHDA and CDR2 as SQIVND (reference sequence). V was trimmed by 4 bases and J by 5 bases, leaving 11 bases between them. CDR3 size: 13 residues. CDR3: CASSTQGIETQYF. CDR3 coding DNA: TGTGCCAGTAGTACCCAGGGGATTGAGACCCAGTACTTC.

The chain has TRBV6-1 and TRBJ1-4, with TRBD1 as a possible D gene (6 bases). The CDR3 length is 18 residues. V lost 2 bases and J lost 0, with 16 bases in between. Looked up from germline, CDR1 is MNHNS and CDR2 is SASEGT. As DNA, the CDR3 is TGTGCCAGCAGTGAACGGACAGCCGGGTATGCAACTAATGAAAAACTGTTTTTT. It encodes CASSERTAGYATNEKLFF.

V usage is TRBV2 and J usage is TRBJ2-7, with a possible D match to TRBD2 (6 bases). This CDR3 contains 16 residues. Germline V lookup: CDR1 SNHLY, CDR2 FYNNEI. V was trimmed by 8 bases and J by 1 base, leaving 21 bases between them. The DNA of the CDR3 is TGTGCCAGCGGGGGGACCCGGGCCCTAGGGTCCTACGAGCAGTACTTC. This gives the protein CASGGTRALGSYEQYF.

This chain links TRBV18 with TRBJ1-2, with 10 bases aligning to TRBD1. CDR1 is KGHSH and CDR2 is LQKENI in the germline V gene. The CDR3 consists of 15 residues. V trimming: 3 bases; J trimming: 4 bases; junction bases outside the gene matches: 5. Written as DNA, the CDR3 is TGTGCCAGCTCACCCGGGGACAGGGGCGGCTATGGCTACACCTTC. It translates to CASSPGDRGGYGYTF.

The chain recombines TRBV6-5 with TRBJ1-5; TRBD1 matches at 8 bases. Germline CDR1 reads MNHEY; CDR2 reads SVGAGI. V was pared by 6 bases and J by 4 bases, with 2 bases of the junction left unmatched. This CDR3 comprises 13 residues. CDR3 region: CASRQGENQPQHF. The CDR3 DNA is TGTGCCAGCAGACAGGGGGAGAATCAGCCCCAGCATTTT.

This clone was counted a single time. The chain couples TRBV2 to TRBJ2-5; 9 nucleotides align to TRBD1. V lost 4 bases to trimming and J lost 5 bases; unmatched junction nucleotides: 2. The CDR3 consists of 13 residues. Germline loops: CDR1 SNHLY, CDR2 FYNNEI. The CDR3 loop is CASSGQGEETQYF. CDR3 DNA: TGTGCCAGCAGTGGACAGGGGGAGGAGACCCAGTACTTC.

This clone was seen more than once but under ten times. V and J are TRBV19 and TRBJ2-1, with 8 bases fitting TRBD1. CDR3 length equals 16 residues. Germline CDR1 LNHDA, CDR2 SQIVND (reference sequence). V was pared by 5 bases and J by 7 bases, with 13 bases of the junction left unmatched. The CDR3 sequence: CASSSPGGPQGNEQFF. CDR3 bases: TGTGCCAGTAGTTCCCCAGGGGGCCCCCAGGGAAATGAGCAGTTCTTC.

V gene TRBV7-9 combines with J gene TRBJ2-1; 12 bases fit TRBD2. CDR1 and CDR2 (germline): SEHNR, FQNEAQ (reference sequence). This CDR3 region has 15 residues. V shed 5 bases and J 9 bases; nucleotides not matched to a gene: 8. The CDR3 DNA reads as TGTGCCAGCAGCCCACCGGGACTAGCGGGCCGTGAGCAGTTCTTC. Encoded protein: CASSPPGLAGREQFF. The complete variable domain, with remaining parts taken from reference TRBV7-9 and TRBJ2-1, reads DTGVSQNPRHKITKRGQNVTFRCDPISEHNRLYWYRQTLGQGPEFLTYFQNEAQLEKSRLLSDRFSAERPKGSFSTLEIQRTEQGDSAMYLCASSPPGLAGREQFFGPGTRLTVL.

The CDR3 region is CSVEDHIQGDGYGYTF. CDR3 DNA: TGCAGCGTTGAAGATCATATACAGGGGGACGGGTATGGCTACACCTTC. The chain couples TRBV29-1 to TRBJ1-2, with 8 bases that match TRBD1. The CDR3 is made up of 16 amino acids. Germline V gene data show CDR1 as SQVTM and CDR2 as ANQGSEA. V was pared by 0 bases and J by 5 bases, with 11 bases of the junction left unmatched. The full variable domain, completed using reference TRBV29-1 and TRBJ1-2, is SAVISQKPSRDICQRGTSLTIQCQVDSQVTMMFWYRQQPGQSLTLIATANQGSEATYESGFVIDKFPISRPNLTFSTLTVSNMSPEDSSIYLCSVEDHIQGDGYGYTFGSGTRLTVV.

The chain couples TRBV6-5 to TRBJ1-4; TRBD1 might be the D (5 bases). Germline CDR1 and CDR2: MNHEY and SVGAGI. Trimming took off 0 bases at V and 10 bases at J, with 12 bases between the two ends. The CDR3 is 14 residues long. The CDR3 region is CASSYSPREGKLFF. The CDR3 DNA is TGTGCCAGCAGTTACTCACCCAGGGAAGGAAAACTGTTTTTT.

V is TRBV27 and J is TRBJ2-7, with TRBD2 identical over 10 bases. Looked up from germline, CDR1 is MNHEY and CDR2 is SMNVEV (reference sequence). This CDR3 spans 15 amino acids. V lost 6 bases and J lost 6; bases outside the gene matches: 11. In DNA form, the CDR3 reads TGTGCCAGCAGATTAAGAAGGGGACTAGCGCTCGAGCAGTACTTC. Its translation is CASRLRRGLALEQYF.

The J gene is TRBJ1-2, the V gene TRBV29-1, with a tentative D call TRBD1 (5 bases). This CDR3 is built from 13 residues. V dropped 4 bases and J dropped 2 bases, with 11 bases sitting between them. Germline-derived CDR1 and CDR2 are SQVTM and ANQGSEA. CDR3 nucleotides: TGCAGCGTTGCATCTCAGGGAAACTATGGCTACACCTTC. Protein sequence: CSVASQGNYGYTF.

V usage is TRBV5-6 and J usage is TRBJ2-3, with TRBD2 matching 9 bases. The CDR3 contains 15 residues. The V and J ends lost 0 bases and 3 bases, in that order; junction bases with no gene match: 2. Per the germline V gene, CDR1 is SGHDT and CDR2 is YYEEEE. The CDR3 region has the DNA TGTGCCAGCAGCTTGGTAACTAGCGGGACAGATACGCAGTATTTT. Amino acid sequence: CASSLVTSGTDTQYF.

The chain links TRBV19 to TRBJ2-1; perhaps TRBD2 as D (6 bases). CDR3 length equals 16 residues. CDR1 LNHDA and CDR2 SQIVND come from the germline V gene (reference sequence). V lost 7 bases and J 7 bases, leaving 23 bases between the germline ends. The CDR3 nucleotides are TGTGCCAGTACTATGACCGGACTAAGGAGGCCTAATGAGCAGTTCTTC. It yields the protein CASTMTGLRRPNEQFF. Looking up the rest from reference TRBV19 and TRBJ2-1 gives the full variable domain: DGGITQSPKYLFRKEGQNVTLSCEQNLNHDAMYWYRQDPGQGLRLIYYSQIVNDFQKGDIAEGYSVSREKKESFPLTVTSAQKNPTAFYLCASTMTGLRRPNEQFFGPGTRLTVL.

V and J are TRBV5-1 and TRBJ2-7; weak D call: TRBD1 (6 bases). Germline V CDR1 and CDR2: SGHRS, YFSETQ. This CDR3 has 14 residues. V was shortened by 1 base and J by 5 bases, with 13 bases between the two germline ends. The CDR3 nucleotides are TGCGCCAGCAGCTTGCGGTCAGGGGACCACGAGCAGTACTTC. As protein: CASSLRSGDHEQYF.

The chain employs TRBV14 and TRBJ1-4, with a possible D match to TRBD1 (6 bases). This CDR3 comprises 15 residues. Germline CDR1 reads SGHDN; CDR2 reads FVKESK. The V gene lost 4 bases and the J gene lost 3 bases, with 12 bases spanning the gap. The CDR3 spells CASSPWTAPNEKLFF. CDR3 nucleotide sequence: TGTGCCAGCAGCCCATGGACAGCCCCTAATGAAAAACTGTTTTTT.